This TCR beta chain stems from a study of radiotherapy plus CTLA-4 blockade in lung cancer (dated by TCRdb to the late 2010s). Notes on the research overall: Among the enrolled patients, about 19% had an objective response, and 31% reached disease control. Points the paper makes about the study in general: Early dynamic changes in blood T cell clones, together with increased serum interferon-beta after radiation, were reported as the strongest predictors of response. After treatment with radiotherapy and ipilimumab, TCR clones that originated in tumors expanded in peripheral blood.

Libraries were made using the immunoSEQ multiplex PCR assay. TCRdb retrieved this table from immuneACCESS and kept in-frame rearrangements only. Not all clones are present; in checked studies, unresolved V genes account for under half, and no reason is known for the remainder. The sample profile shows around 110,000 clones; 80% to 90% of them were found once. Of the sample, approximately 6.6% falls within the top ten clones. The study tested focal radiation therapy combined with CTLA-4 blockade (ipilimumab) in patients with chemo-refractory metastatic non-small-cell lung cancer. Regarding this clone: It lacks a known antigen. No quality values exist for individual bases; no much larger clone is one base distant.

Measured from the cysteine to the phenylalanine, the CDR3 is 14 residues long. Just the 42-base CDR3 DNA is kept, in frame starting at base 1. For this chain, trimming is 6 bases at the V end and 2 bases at the J end, and the number of junction bases without a gene match is 7. The germline V gene specifies MNHEY as CDR1 and SVGAGI as CDR2. This receptor was taken from a human donor with non-small cell lung cancer that progressed on radiotherapy plus ipilimumab. Sequenced material: peripheral blood, taken from a patient treated with radiotherapy plus ipilimumab. This chain is built from TRBV6-5 and TRBJ2-7, with 7 central nucleotides matching TRBD2. The bases read TGTGCCAGCAGGCAGCGGGACCCACCCTACGAGCAGTACTTC. It is translated as CASRQRDPPYEQYF.